A selection of T cell receptor beta chains follows, all from one sample in a study of blood T cells in healthy people across ages. TCRdb independently ran MiXCR on the 5' RACE reads; one entry per CDR3 protein. This table has hundreds of thousands of distinct CDR3 sequences, more than 40% appearing once. The sequenced material came from blood. Receptors originate from a man in his sixties in good health. Each CDR3 is given with its conserved first and last residue. Fields, in order: D gene, clone size, J gene, V gene, CDR3 protein, CDR3 DNA. A D gene is named only where the DNA matches it firmly. Size tells how often a clone was seen (once, few, many) or the class of an expanded clone, and some rows leave it out.

NA,NA,TRBJ1-4,TRBV7-2,CASSIEANEKLFF,TGTGCCAGCAGTATAGAGGCTAATGAAAAACTGTTTTTT
NA,few,TRBJ2-7,TRBV28,CATNVKGVSYEQYF,TGTGCCACCAACGTTAAGGGGGTCTCCTACGAGCAGTACTTC
NA,NA,TRBJ2-5,TRBV12-3/TRBV12-4,CASSSGLGDQETQYF,TGTGCCAGCAGTTCAGGTCTAGGGGATCAAGAGACCCAGTACTTC
NA,few,TRBJ2-7,TRBV28,CASSITWGEYEQYF,TGTGCCAGCAGTATTACGTGGGGGGAGTACGAGCAGTACTTC
TRBD1,NA,TRBJ2-3,TRBV12-3/TRBV12-4,CASSRMRQGSGDTQYF,TGTGCCAGCAGCAGAATGCGACAGGGATCAGGAGATACGCAGTATTTT
NA,few,TRBJ1-5,TRBV29-1,CSVLLGGQGGQPQHF,TGCAGCGTCCTCCTGGGTGGGCAGGGAGGTCAGCCCCAGCATTTT
NA,NA,TRBJ2-5,TRBV5-5,CASSATGSPETQYF,TGTGCCAGCAGCGCCACAGGGAGCCCAGAGACCCAGTACTTC
TRBD1,NA,TRBJ2-4,TRBV27,CASSLAGGGNIQYF,TGTGCCAGCAGTTTGGCAGGGGGCGGAAACATTCAGTACTTC
TRBD1,NA,TRBJ1-2,TRBV2,CASTGTGFSGYTF,TGTGCCAGCACCGGGACAGGGTTTAGCGGCTACACCTTC
NA,few,TRBJ2-4,TRBV7-2,CASSSRGYPNIQYF,TGTGCCAGCAGCTCCCGTGGGTATCCAAACATTCAGTACTTC
NA,NA,TRBJ2-5,TRBV10-3,CAISSPGTHSSYNEQYF,TGTGCCATCAGTTCTCCGGGGACTCATTCCTCCTACAATGAGCAGTACTTC
TRBD2,NA,TRBJ2-3,TRBV7-3,CASSLRVAGVADTQYF,TGTGCCAGCAGCTTAAGGGTAGCGGGGGTGGCAGATACGCAGTATTTT
NA,NA,TRBJ2-7,TRBV7-3,CASSQTVGTTPYEQYF,TGTGCCAGCAGCCAGACCGTCGGGACGACCCCCTACGAGCAGTACTTC
NA,NA,TRBJ1-5,TRBV28,CASQEVLSNQPQHF,TGTGCCAGCCAGGAGGTTTTGAGCAATCAGCCCCAGCATTTT